This T cell receptor beta chain was obtained from a study of patients and donors after allogeneic stem cell transplantation. This clonotype was found a few times. The CDR3 covers 16 residues. Between the trimmed V and J ends, which lost 3 bases and 3 bases, there was a span of 19 bases. CDR1 is DFQATT, CDR2 SNEGSKA, per germline (reference sequence). TCRdb recomputed calls from the RT-PCR reads with MiXCR, one row per CDR3 protein. The sample includes approximately 88,000 distinct CDR3 sequences, 4% to 5% of them seen just once. This chain links TRBV20-1 with TRBJ2-3, with D perhaps matching TRBD1 (5 bases). Specimen: blood, either unsorted or a sorted T cell fraction (not recorded which). The clonotype originates from a human donor who was either an allogeneic HSCT recipient or a stem cell or donor lymphocyte infusion donor (not recorded which). It is not recorded whose cells these are; they may come from a transplant donor. The CDR3, as DNA: TGCAGTGCTAGTGGGGCGATGGAGCTGGGGACAGATACGCAGTATTTT. Encoded protein: CSASGAMELGTDTQYF.